This TCR beta chain was identified during a study of cytomegalovirus exposure and HLA in healthy donors. Study-level findings and limits: Earlier analysis found most TCR beta V segments productive about 87% or about 30% of the time. Reported results showed that the classifier diagnosed cytomegalovirus status with high specificity and sensitivity.

The J segment lost 6 bases and the V segment lost 1 base, leaving 4 bases of the junction unmatched. Germline lookup yields CDR1 SGHNT and CDR2 YYREEE (reference sequence). The CDR3 is 15 residues long. Healthy bone marrow donors made up the donor group. Donors likely had unrecorded immune exposures despite being nominally healthy when sampled. Concerning this clone: Its antigen is as yet unknown.

In the PCR, 60 Vbeta and 13 Jbeta primers were used. This table comes from immunoSEQ multiplex PCR, and its TCRdb copy is limited to in-frame clones, with some not included. The sample table sets out roughly 73,000 clones. The chain combines TRBV5-4 with TRBJ2-2; 9 bases map to TRBD1. The sequence was collected from a man aged 50 to 60 in good health and CMV-seropositive. Sequencing used PBMCs. For the CDR3, the DNA is TGTGCCAGCAGCTTGACAGGGGGCTTACCCGGGGAGCTGTTTTTT. Translating gives CASSLTGGLPGELFF. Drawing the rest from reference TRBV5-4 and TRBJ2-2, the complete variable domain is ETGVTQSPTHLIKTRGQQVTLRCSSQSGHNTVSWYQQALGQGPQFIFQYYREEENGRGNFPPRFSGLQFPNYSSELNVNALELDDSALYLCASSLTGGLPGELFFGEGSRLTVL.